This TCR beta chain was identified in a study of beta chain features in type 1 diabetes. Study results and limitations: People with Type 1 diabetes carried modestly yet significantly shorter TCRB CDR3s in all four CD4+ subsets. For type 1 diabetes patients, VDJ junctions showed fewer insertions and more deletions.

Reverse transcription of all isolated RNA meant that expressed TCRB transcripts were sequenced. Only in-frame clones appear in the TCRdb table, and some are missing; sequencing was by immunoSEQ multiplex PCR. This table has around 430,000 clones, 30% appearing once. CDR1 is LNHNV, CDR2 YYDKDF, per germline (reference sequence). J lost 5 bases, V lost 4 bases, and 5 bases had no gene match. This CDR3 has 16 amino acids. About this clone: Its antigen remains unknown.

This chain links TRBV15 with TRBJ2-2, with 12 positions matching TRBD2. Source material: naive CD4+ T cells from blood. The receptor's source is a man aged 18 to 35 in good health. The CDR3: CATSTLTSGRTGELFF. In DNA form, the CDR3 reads TGTGCCACCAGCACCCTGACTAGCGGGAGAACCGGGGAGCTGTTTTTT.